The sample holds a few counts of the clone carrying this T cell receptor beta chain. The antigen is undetermined. This entry comes from a study of identical twins. Whole-study results and caveats: Clonotypes of the beta chain that were abundant in cord blood carried fewer insertions (memory repertoires showed none). Cross-sectional statistics, not tracking of the same donors, supported the conclusions.

CDR1 is SEHNR and CDR2 is FQNEAQ in the germline V gene (reference sequence). Trimming left V 6 bases short and J 6 bases short, with 18 bases between. The CDR3 totals 14 residues. One entry per CDR3 protein results from TCRdb running MiXCR on the 5' RACE reads. The table includes roughly 570,000 distinct CDR3 sequences, nearly 10% detected once. The same sample was also studied in work on yellow fever vaccine responses in identical twins.

This TCR was recovered from a woman aged 18-29 years in good health. V usage is TRBV7-9 and J usage is TRBJ2-7; D is ambiguous. Material: PBMCs. In DNA, the CDR3 is TGTGCCAGCAGTAGATCACCTGACAAGACCGAGCAGTACTTC. Translation: CASSRSPDKTEQYF.